This TCR beta chain was observed in a study of shared clonotypes between healthy human individuals. Findings of the study overall: It was the non-shared clonotypes that had lower generation probabilities than clonotypes shared by all four donors.

Comments on this clone: The antigen remains undetermined.

Each cell subset's genomic DNA was divided evenly among several immunoSEQ plates. Sequencing was performed with immunoSEQ multiplex PCR; in TCRdb, only in-frame clones are kept and a portion is missing. The table lists about 1.5 million clones, around 97% of them singletons, with 0.95% to 1.5% in the top ten. This CDR3 has 18 residues. V was cut by 2 bases and J by 4 bases, with 22 bases left in between. Germline V gene sequence: CDR1 SGHTA, CDR2 FQGTGA. The chain is built from TRBV7-3 and TRBJ2-3; D may be TRBD2 (7 bases). This clonotype originated in a man aged 25 to 40 in good health. Source material: naive CD4+ T cells sorted from blood. Specified subset: CD45RA+ positively selected. CDR3 sequence: CASSLLGAGWEGSDTQYF. Written as DNA, the CDR3 is TGTGCCAGCAGCTTACTGGGGGCAGGATGGGAGGGTTCAGATACGCAGTATTTT.